This TCR beta chain was captured in a study of neurological immune-mediated disorders. With 10-nucleotide random UMIs, 5'RACE was used to make the cDNA. Every sequencing run generated in excess of 180 million TCR-beta sequences. These sequences covered 15-18 subjects. TCRdb called the 5' RACE reads again in MiXCR, with one record for every CDR3 protein. This table holds 55,000 to 70,000 distinct CDR3 sequences, approximately 10% found once. This clonotype was found a few times. The CDR3 extends over 14 amino acids. V lost 6 bases to trimming and J lost 5 bases, with 13 bases between them. Sequenced material: PBMCs. V is TRBV12-3 or TRBV12-4 and J is TRBJ2-2; D may match TRBD1 or TRBD2 (7 bases each). The receptor comes from a man in his 60s in good health. CDR3 sequence: CASSRQGGTGELFF. The CDR3 nucleotides read TGTGCCAGCAGCAGACAGGGAGGGACCGGGGAGCTGTTTTTT.